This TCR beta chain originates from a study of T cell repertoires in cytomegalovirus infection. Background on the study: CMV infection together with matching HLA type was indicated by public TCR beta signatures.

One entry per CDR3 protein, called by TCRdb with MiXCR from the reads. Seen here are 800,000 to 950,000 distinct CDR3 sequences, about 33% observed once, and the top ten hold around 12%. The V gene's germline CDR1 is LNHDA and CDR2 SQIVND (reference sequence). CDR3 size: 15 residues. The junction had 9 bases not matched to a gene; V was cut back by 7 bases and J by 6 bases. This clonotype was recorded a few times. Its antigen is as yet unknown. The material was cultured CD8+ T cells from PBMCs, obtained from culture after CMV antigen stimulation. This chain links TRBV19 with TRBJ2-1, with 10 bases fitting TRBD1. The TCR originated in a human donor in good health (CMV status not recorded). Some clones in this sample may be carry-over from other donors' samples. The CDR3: CASTVGQGGVNEQFF. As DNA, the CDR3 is TGTGCCAGTACCGTAGGACAGGGGGGGGTCAATGAGCAGTTCTTC.